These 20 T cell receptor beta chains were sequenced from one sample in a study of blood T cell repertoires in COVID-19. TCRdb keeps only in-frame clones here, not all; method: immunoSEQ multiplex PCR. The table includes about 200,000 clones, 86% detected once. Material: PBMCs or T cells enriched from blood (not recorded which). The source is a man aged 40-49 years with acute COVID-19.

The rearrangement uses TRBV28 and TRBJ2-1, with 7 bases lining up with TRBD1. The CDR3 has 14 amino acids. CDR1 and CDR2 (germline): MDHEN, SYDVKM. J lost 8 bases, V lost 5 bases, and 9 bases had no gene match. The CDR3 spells CASSVGQISDEQFF. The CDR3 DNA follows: TGTGCCAGCAGTGTGGGACAGATCTCCGATGAGCAGTTCTTC.

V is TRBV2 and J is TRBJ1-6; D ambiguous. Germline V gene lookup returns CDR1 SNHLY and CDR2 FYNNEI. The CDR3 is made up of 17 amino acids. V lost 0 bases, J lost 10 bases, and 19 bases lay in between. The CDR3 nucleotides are TGTGCCAGCAGTGAAGCAACTAGCTCGTCCCCGAACTCACCCCTCCACTTT. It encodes CASSEATSSSPNSPLHF. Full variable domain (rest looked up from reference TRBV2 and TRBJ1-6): EPEVTQTPSHQVTQMGQEVILRCVPISNHLYFYWYRQILGQKVEFLVSFYNNEISEKSEIFDDQFSVERPDGSNFTLKIRSTKLEDSAMYFCASSEATSSSPNSPLHFGNGTRLTVT.

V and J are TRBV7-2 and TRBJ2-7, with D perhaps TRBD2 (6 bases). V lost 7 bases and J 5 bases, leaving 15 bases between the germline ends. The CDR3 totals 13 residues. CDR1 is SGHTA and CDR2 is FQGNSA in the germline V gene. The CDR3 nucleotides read TGTGCCAGCACTCTTGGGGGGAGTGACGAGCAGTACTTC. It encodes CASTLGGSDEQYF.

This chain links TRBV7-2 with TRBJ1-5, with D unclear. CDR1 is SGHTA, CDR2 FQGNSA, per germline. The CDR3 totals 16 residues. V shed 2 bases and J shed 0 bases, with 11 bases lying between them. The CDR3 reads CASSLQGSYSNQPQHF. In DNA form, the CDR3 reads TGTGCCAGCAGCTTACAAGGGAGTTATAGCAATCAGCCCCAGCATTTT.

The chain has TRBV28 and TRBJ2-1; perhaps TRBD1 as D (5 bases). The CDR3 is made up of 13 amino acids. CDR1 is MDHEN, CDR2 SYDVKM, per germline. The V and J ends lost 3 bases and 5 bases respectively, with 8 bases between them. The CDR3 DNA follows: TGTGCCAGCAGTTTGCGACAGAACAATGAGCAGTTCTTC. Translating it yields CASSLRQNNEQFF.

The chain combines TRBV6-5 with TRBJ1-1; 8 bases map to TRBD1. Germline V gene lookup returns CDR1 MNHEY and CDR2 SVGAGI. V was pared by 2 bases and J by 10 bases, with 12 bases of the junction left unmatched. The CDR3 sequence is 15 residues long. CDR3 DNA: TGTGCCAGCAGTTACAGCACAGGGGGTAGGTTGGTAGCTTTCTTT. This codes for CASSYSTGGRLVAFF.

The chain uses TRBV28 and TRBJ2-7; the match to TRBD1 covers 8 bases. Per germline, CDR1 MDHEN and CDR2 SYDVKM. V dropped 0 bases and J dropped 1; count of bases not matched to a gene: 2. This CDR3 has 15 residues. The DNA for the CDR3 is TGTGCCAGCAGTTTATGGGGGACAGGTTCCTACGAGCAGTACTTC. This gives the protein CASSLWGTGSYEQYF. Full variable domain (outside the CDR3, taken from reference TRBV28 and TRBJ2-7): DVKVTQSSRYLVKRTGEKVFLECVQDMDHENMFWYRQDPGLGLRLIYFSYDVKMKEKGDIPEGYSVSREKKERFSLILESASTNQTSMYLCASSLWGTGSYEQYFGPGTRLTVT.

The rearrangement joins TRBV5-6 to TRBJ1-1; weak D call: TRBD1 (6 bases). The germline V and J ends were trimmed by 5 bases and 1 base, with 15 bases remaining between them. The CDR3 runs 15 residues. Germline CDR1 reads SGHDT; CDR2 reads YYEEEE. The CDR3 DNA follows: TGTGCCAGCAGAGGACCGGGACACTGGAACACTGAAGCTTTCTTT. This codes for CASRGPGHWNTEAFF. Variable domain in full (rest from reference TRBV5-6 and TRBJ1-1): DAGVTQSPTHLIKTRGQQVTLRCSPKSGHDTVSWYQQALGQGPQFIFQYYEEEERQRGNFPDRFSGHQFPNYSSELNVNALLLGDSALYLCASRGPGHWNTEAFFGQGTRLTVV.

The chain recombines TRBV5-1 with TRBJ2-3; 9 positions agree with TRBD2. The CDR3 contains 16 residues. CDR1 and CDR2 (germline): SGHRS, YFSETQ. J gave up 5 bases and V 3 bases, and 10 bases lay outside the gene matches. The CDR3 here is CASSSTLAGRVDTQYF. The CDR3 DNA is TGCGCCAGCAGCTCGACCCTAGCGGGAAGGGTAGATACGCAGTATTTT.

Here the CDR3 reads CASSVEAGYEQYF. Written as DNA, the CDR3 is TGTGCCAGCAGCGTAGAGGCCGGGTACGAGCAGTACTTC. The genes are TRBV9 and TRBJ2-7; no clear D gene. The V end was cut by 0 bases, the J end by 4 bases, with 8 bases between. The CDR3 runs 13 residues. Germline V gives CDR1 SGDLS, CDR2 YYNGEE.

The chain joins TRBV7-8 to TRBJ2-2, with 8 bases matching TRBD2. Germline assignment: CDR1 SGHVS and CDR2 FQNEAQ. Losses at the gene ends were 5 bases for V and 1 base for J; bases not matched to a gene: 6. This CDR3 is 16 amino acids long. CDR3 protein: CASSQIAGGNTGELFF. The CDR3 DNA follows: TGTGCCAGCAGCCAAATCGCGGGAGGGAACACCGGGGAGCTGTTTTTT.

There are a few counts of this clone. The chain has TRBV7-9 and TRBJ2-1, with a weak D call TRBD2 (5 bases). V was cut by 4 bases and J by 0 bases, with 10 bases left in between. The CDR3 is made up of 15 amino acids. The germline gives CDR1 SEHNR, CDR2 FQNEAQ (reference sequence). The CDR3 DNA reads TGTGCCAGCAGCTCCATAGCGCGCTCCTACAATGAGCAGTTCTTC. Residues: CASSSIARSYNEQFF.

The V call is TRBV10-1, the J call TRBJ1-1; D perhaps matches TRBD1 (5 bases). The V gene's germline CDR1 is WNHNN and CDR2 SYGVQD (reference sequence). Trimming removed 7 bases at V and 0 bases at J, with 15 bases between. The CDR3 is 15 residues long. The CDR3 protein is CASILVGPMNTEAFF. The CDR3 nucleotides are TGCGCCAGCATCCTAGTGGGGCCCATGAACACTGAAGCTTTCTTT.

In DNA form, the CDR3 reads TGTGCCAGCAGCCAGACAAGACAGGAACTGTTTTTT. This sequence encodes CASSQTRQELFF. The J gene is TRBJ1-4, the V gene TRBV3-1 (or the pseudogene TRBV3-2), with D possibly being TRBD1 (6 bases). V gave up 3 bases and J gave up 12 bases, with 11 bases separating them. The CDR3 contains 12 residues. Germline V gene data show CDR1 as LGHDT and CDR2 as YNNKEL (reference sequence).

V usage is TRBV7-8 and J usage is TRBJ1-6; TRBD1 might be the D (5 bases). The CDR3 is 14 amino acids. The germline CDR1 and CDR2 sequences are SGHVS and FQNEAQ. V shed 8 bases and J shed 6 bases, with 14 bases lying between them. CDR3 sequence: CASHDGGGNSPLHF. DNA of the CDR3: TGTGCCAGCCATGATGGGGGGGGTAATTCACCCCTCCACTTT.

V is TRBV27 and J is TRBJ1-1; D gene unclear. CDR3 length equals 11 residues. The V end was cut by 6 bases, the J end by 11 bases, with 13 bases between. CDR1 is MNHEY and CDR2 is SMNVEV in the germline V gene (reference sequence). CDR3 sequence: CASRAGVQAFF. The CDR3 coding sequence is TGTGCCAGCAGGGCCGGGGTTCAGGCTTTCTTT.

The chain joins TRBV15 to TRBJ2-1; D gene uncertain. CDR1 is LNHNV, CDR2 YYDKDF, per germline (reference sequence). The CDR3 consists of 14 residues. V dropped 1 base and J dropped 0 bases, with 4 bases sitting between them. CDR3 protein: CATSRALSYNEQFF. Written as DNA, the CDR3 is TGTGCCACCAGCAGAGCCCTCTCCTACAATGAGCAGTTCTTC.

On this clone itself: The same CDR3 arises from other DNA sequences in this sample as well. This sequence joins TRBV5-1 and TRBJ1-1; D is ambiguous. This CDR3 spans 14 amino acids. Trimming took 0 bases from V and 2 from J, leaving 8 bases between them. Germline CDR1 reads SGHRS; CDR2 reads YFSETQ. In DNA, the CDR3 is TGCGCCAGCAGCTTGGGGGGAGAAAACACTGAAGCTTTCTTT. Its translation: CASSLGGENTEAFF.

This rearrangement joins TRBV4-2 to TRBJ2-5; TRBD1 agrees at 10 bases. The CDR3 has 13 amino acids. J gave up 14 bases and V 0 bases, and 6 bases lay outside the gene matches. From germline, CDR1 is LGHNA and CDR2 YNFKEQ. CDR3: CASSQDDGTGAYF. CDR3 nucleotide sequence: TGTGCCAGCAGCCAAGATGACGGGACAGGGGCCTACTTC.

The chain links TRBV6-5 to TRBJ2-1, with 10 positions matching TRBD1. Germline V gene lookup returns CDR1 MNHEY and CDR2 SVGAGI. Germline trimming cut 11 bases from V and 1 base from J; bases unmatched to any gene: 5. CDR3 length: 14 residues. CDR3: CAGQGGESYNEQFF. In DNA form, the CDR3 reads TGTGCCGGACAGGGGGGGGAGTCCTACAATGAGCAGTTCTTC.